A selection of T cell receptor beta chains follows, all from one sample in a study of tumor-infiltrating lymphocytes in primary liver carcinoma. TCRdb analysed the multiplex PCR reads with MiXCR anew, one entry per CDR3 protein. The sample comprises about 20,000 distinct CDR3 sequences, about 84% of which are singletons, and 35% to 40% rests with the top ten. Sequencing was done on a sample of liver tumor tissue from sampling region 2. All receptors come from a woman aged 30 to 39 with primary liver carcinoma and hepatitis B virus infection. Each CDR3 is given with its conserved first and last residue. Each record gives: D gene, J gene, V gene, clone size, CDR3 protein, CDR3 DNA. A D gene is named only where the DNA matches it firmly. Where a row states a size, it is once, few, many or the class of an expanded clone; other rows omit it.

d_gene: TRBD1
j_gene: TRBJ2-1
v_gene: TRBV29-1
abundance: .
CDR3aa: CSVGRQGTNEQFF
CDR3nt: TGTAGCGTCGGTAGACAGGGAACCAATGAGCAGTTCTTC

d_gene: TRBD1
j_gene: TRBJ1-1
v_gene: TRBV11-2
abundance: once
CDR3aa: CAIRYTGGRAETLF
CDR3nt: TGTGCCATCAGATATACAGGGGGGAGGGCTGAAACTCTCTTT

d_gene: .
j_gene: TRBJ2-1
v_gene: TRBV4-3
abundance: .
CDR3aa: CASSHTELVNKQFF
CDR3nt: TGCGCCAGCAGCCACACAGAGTTGGTCAATAAACAATTCTTC

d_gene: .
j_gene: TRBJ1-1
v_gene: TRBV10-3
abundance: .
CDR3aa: CATSTGTTLNTGAFF
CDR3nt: TGTGCCACCAGCACCGGGACGACGCTGAACACTGGAGCTTTCTTT

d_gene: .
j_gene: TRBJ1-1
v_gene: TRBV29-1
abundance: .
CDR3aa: CSVYHNLNTEAFF
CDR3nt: TGCAGCGTTTATCATAATCTCAACACTGAAGCTTTCTTT

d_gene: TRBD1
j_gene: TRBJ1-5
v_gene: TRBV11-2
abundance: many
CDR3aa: CASSPGTGAHQPQHF
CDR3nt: TGTGCCAGCAGCCCTGGGACAGGCGCTCATCAGCCCCAGCATTTT

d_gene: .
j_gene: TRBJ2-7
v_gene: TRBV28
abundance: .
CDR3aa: CASRRSGTRLSYEQYF
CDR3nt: TGTGCCAGCAGAAGATCCGGGACTCGTCTTTCATACGAGCAGTACTTC

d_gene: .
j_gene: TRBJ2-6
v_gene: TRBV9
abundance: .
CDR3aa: CASSVLNGANVLNF
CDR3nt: TGTGCCAGCAGTGTCTTGAATGGGGCCAACGTCCTGAATTTC

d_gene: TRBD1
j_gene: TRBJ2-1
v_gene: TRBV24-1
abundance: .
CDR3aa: CAISDSGTDRWDQLF
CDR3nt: TGTGCCATCAGTGATTCCGGGACAGACCGTTGGGATCAGCTCTTC

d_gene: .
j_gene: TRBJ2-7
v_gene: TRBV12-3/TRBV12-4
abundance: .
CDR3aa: CASCLHGEGNEQYF
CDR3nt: TGTGCCAGCTGTTTACATGGAGAAGGCAACGAGCAGTACTTC

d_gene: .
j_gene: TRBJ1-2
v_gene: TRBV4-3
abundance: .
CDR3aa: CTSSADLEIYGYTF
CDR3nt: TGCACCAGCAGCGCTGACCTGGAGATCTATGGCTACACCTTC

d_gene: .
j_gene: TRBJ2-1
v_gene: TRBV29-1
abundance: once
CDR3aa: CSAPREYSEQFF
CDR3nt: TGCAGCGCCCCAAGGGAGTACAGTGAGCAGTTCTTT

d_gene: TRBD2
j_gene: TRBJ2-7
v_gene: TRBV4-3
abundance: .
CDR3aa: CASSLAVTGGHITYEQYF
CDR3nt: TGCGCCAGCAGCCTAGCTGTGACGGGGGGTCACATTACCTATGAGCAGTACTTC

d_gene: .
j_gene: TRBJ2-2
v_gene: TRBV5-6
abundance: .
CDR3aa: CASSLTPSLTVELFF
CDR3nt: TGTGCCAGCAGCTTGACACCCAGCCTCACCGTGGAGCTGTTTTTT

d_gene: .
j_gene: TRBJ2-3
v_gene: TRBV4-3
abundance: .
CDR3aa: CARSQGFVGARHTQYF
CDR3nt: TGCGCCAGGAGTCAAGGTTTTGTGGGAGCCAGGCATACGCAGTATTTT

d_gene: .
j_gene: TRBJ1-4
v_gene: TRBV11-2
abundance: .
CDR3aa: CPNSLFQGSTNKKLFF
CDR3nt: TGTCCCAACAGCTTGTTTCAGGGATCAACTAATAAAAAACTGTTTTTT

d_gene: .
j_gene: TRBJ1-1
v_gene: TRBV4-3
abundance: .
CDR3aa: CASGQDPGSPAFF
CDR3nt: TGCGCCAGTGGCCAAGATCCGGGGTCTCCAGCTTTCTTT

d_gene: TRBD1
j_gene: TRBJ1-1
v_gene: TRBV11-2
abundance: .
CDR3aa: CTSSARDRGRMRWSNIEAFF
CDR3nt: TGTACCAGCAGCGCTCGGGACAGGGGGCGCATGAGGTGGAGTAACATTGAAGCTTTCTTT

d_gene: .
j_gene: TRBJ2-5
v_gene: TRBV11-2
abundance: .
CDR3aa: CARRSRDSTHQETQYF
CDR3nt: TGTGCCCGCAGATCCCGGGACTCGACCCACCAGGAGACCCAGTACTTC

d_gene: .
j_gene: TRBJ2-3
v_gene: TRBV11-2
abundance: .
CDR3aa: CASSLAYSSDMQYF
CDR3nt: TGCGCCAGCAGCTTAGCTTATAGCTCAGATATGCAGTATTTT

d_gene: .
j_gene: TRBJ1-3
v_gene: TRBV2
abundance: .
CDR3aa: CASSSGETYSGNIIYF
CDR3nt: TGTGCCAGCAGTTCAGGGGAAACGTACTCTGGGAACATCATATATTTT

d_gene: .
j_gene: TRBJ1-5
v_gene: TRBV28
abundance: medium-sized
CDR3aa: CASSRGGQPQHF
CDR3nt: TGTGCCAGCAGTCGAGGGGGTCAGCCCCAGCATTTT

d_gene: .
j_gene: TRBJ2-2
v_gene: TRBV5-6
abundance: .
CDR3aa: CASNLAPRVNGELFF
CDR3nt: TGTGCCAGCAACTTGGCACCCAGAGTCAATGGGGAGCTGTTTTTC